This T cell receptor (beta chain) was obtained from a study of Graves' ophthalmopathy and Graves' hyperthyroidism. This clonotype was seen repeatedly, ten times or more. The germline V and J ends were trimmed by 4 bases and 3 bases, with 12 bases remaining between them. The CDR3 covers 14 residues. The V gene's germline CDR1 is MDHEN and CDR2 SYDVKM. Beta-chain TCR CDR3 regions were amplified from RNA transcripts. HTBI primers were employed in first-round RT-PCR, then a second-round multiplex PCR followed. One entry per CDR3 protein, called by TCRdb with MiXCR from the multiplex PCR reads. The top ten hold around 1.6% of the sample, which has around 400,000 distinct CDR3 sequences, about 18% seen once.

The sequenced sample consisted of peripheral blood. The source of this sequence is a woman aged 18-35 years with Graves' ophthalmopathy. The chain has TRBV28 and TRBJ2-5; D might be TRBD1 (6 bases). The CDR3 nucleotides are TGTGCCAGCAGTTCCCCCCGACAGGAAGAGACCCAGTACTTC. Protein product: CASSSPRQEETQYF.